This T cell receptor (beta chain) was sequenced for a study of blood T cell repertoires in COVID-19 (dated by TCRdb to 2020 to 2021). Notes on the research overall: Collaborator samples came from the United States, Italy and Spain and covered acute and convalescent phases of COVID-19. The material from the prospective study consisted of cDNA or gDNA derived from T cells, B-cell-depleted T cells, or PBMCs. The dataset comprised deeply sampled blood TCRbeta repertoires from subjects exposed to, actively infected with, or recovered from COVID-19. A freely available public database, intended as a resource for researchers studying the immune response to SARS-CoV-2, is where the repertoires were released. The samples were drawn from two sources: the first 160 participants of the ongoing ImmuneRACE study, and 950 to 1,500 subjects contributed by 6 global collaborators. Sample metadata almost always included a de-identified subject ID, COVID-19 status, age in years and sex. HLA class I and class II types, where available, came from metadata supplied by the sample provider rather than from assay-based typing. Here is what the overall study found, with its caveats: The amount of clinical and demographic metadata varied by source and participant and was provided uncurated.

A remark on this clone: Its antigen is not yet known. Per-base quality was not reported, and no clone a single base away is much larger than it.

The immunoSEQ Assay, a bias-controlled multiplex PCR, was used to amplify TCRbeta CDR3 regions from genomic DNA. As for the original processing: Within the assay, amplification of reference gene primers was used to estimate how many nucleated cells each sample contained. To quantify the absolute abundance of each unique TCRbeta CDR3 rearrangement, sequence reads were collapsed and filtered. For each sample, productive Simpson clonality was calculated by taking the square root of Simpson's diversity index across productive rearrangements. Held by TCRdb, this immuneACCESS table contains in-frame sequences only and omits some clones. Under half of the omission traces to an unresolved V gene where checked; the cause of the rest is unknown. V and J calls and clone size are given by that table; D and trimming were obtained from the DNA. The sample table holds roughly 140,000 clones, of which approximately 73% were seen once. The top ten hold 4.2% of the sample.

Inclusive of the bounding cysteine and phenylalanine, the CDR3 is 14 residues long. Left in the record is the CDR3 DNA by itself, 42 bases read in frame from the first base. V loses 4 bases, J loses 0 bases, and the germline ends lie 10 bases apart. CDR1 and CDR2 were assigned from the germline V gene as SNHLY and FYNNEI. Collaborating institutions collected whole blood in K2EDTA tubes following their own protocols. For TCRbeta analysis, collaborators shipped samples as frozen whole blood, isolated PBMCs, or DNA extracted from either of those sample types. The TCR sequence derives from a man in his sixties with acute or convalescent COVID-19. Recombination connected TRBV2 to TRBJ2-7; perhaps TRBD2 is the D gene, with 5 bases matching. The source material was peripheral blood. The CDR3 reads CASSGGISSYEQYF. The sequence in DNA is TGTGCCAGCAGTGGAGGGATTAGCTCCTACGAGCAGTACTTC.